One sample yielded the 31 T cell receptor beta chains listed below, sequenced in a study of CD8+ T cells in alopecia areata. Documented treatment: oral pan-JAK inhibitor, 5-10 mg twice daily. Extracted RNA was reverse transcribed into cDNA, the sequencing template. The table came from immunoSEQ multiplex PCR; TCRdb's copy has only in-frame clones and leaves some out. The profile shows some 190,000 clones, approximately 67% of them singletons. The sequenced sample was CD4+ T cells sorted from blood, obtained around week 50, from a patient treated with tofacitinib. These receptor sequences come from a human donor with alopecia areata.

The chain uses TRBV4-3 and TRBJ1-1; 7 positions agree with TRBD1. CDR3 length equals 16 residues. Germline V gene data show CDR1 as LGHNA and CDR2 as YSLEER. With V trimmed by 3 bases and J by 0 bases, 7 bases remained unmatched. As DNA, the CDR3 is TGCGCCAGCAGCCAGAGGCAGACAGGGATGAACACTGAAGCTTTCTTT. Its translation: CASSQRQTGMNTEAFF.

This clone was observed a few times. The chain combines TRBV4-3 with TRBJ1-2; no definite D call. This CDR3 contains 13 residues. Germline CDR1 is LGHNA and CDR2 is YSLEER. V lost 0 bases and J lost 4, with 6 bases in between. CDR3 loop: CASSQDVGYGYTF. The CDR3, as DNA: TGCGCCAGCAGCCAAGATGTAGGCTATGGCTACACCTTC.

This clone was seen only once. The chain recombines TRBV7-2 with TRBJ1-1; no firm D call. The CDR3 is 14 residues long. CDR1 is SGHTA and CDR2 is FQGNSA in the germline V gene. V lost 6 bases and J 9 bases, leaving 20 bases between the germline ends. CDR3 DNA: TGTGCCAGCAGTTTACAACTCTCAGCAGACAAAGCTTTCTTT. Translation: CASSLQLSADKAFF.

This rearrangement joins TRBV30 to TRBJ2-1; a possible D gene is TRBD1 (6 bases). Deletions cut 5 bases from V and 7 bases from J, with 12 bases between. The CDR3 covers 12 residues. Germline CDR1 is GTSNPN and CDR2 is SVGIG (reference sequence). The CDR3 DNA reads as TGTGCCTGGTGCACAGGGAGAAATGAGCAGTTCTTC. This codes for CAWCTGRNEQFF. The whole variable domain, filled in from reference TRBV30 and TRBJ2-1, reads SQTIHQWPATLVQPVGSPLSLECTVEGTSNPNLYWYRQAAGRGLQLLFYSVGIGQISSEVPQNLSASRPQDRQFILSSKKLLLSDSGFYLCAWCTGRNEQFFGPGTRLTVL.

The V gene is TRBV11-2, the J gene TRBJ1-2; TRBD1 is a possible D gene (5 bases). The germline V gene has CDR1 SGHAT and CDR2 FQNNGV. V lost 1 base, J lost 2 bases, and 8 bases lay in between. The CDR3 length is 14 residues. The CDR3 DNA reads TGTGCCAGCAGCTTAGTATCAGGGAACTATGGCTACACCTTC. Translated, it gives CASSLVSGNYGYTF.

Only a few counts were recorded for this clone. This chain uses TRBV29-1 with TRBJ1-1; tentatively, D is TRBD1 (5 bases). The CDR3 length is 12 residues. V dropped 5 bases and J dropped 5 bases, with 12 bases sitting between them. CDR1 is SQVTM and CDR2 is ANQGSEA in the germline V gene. DNA of the CDR3: TGCAGCGTTTCAGGGAGATGGACTGAAGCTTTCTTT. Translating it yields CSVSGRWTEAFF.

This clone was observed a handful of times. The CDR3 sequence is CATHDGTELSGEQFF. The CDR3 DNA is TGTGCCACCCATGACGGGACAGAATTATCTGGTGAGCAGTTCTTC. The chain carries TRBV15 and TRBJ2-1; 7 bases agree with TRBD1. This CDR3 has 15 residues. The germline V gene has CDR1 LNHNV and CDR2 YYDKDF (reference sequence). V trimming: 8 bases; J trimming: 9 bases; junction bases outside the gene matches: 16. Complete variable domain (other parts from reference TRBV15 and TRBJ2-1): DAMVIQNPRYQVTQFGKPVTLSCSQTLNHNVMYWYQQKSSQAPKLLFHYYDKDFNNEADTPDNFQSRRPNTSFCFLDIRSPGLGDTAMYLCATHDGTELSGEQFFGPGTRLTVL.

This clone was picked up one time. The chain carries TRBV7-3 and TRBJ2-2, with D tentatively TRBD2 (6 bases). Germline lookup yields CDR1 SGHTA and CDR2 FQGTGA. V lost 6 bases and J lost 3, with 11 bases in between. The CDR3 has 14 amino acids. The CDR3 nucleotides are TGTGCCAGCAGGCGGGGAGTCGACACCGGGGAGCTGTTTTTT. Amino acid sequence: CASRRGVDTGELFF.

This chain joins TRBV5-6 and TRBJ2-3, with D unresolved. This CDR3 comprises 14 residues. V lost 4 bases and J 4 bases, leaving 13 bases between the germline ends. Germline V gives CDR1 SGHDT, CDR2 YYEEEE. The CDR3 loop reads CASSLPSIPDTQYF. The CDR3 DNA is TGTGCCAGCAGCCTACCCTCTATCCCAGATACGCAGTATTTT.

The table lists this clone with a count of one. This chain joins TRBV30 and TRBJ2-5; TRBD2 is a possible D gene (5 bases). The V and J ends lost 5 bases and 5 bases respectively, with 9 bases between them. Germline assignment: CDR1 GTSNPN and CDR2 SVGIG (reference sequence). This CDR3 comprises 11 residues. The DNA of the CDR3 is TGTGCCTGGGGGCGGGCGGAGACCCAGTACTTC. Amino acids: CAWGRAETQYF.

The genes are TRBV29-1 and TRBJ1-1, with 8 bases aligning to TRBD1. The CDR3 is made up of 12 amino acids. Germline lookup yields CDR1 SQVTM and CDR2 ANQGSEA. Germline trimming cut 2 bases from V and 11 bases from J; bases unmatched to any gene: 7. For the CDR3, the DNA is TGCAGCGTTGAACCCACAGGGGGTAGGGCTTTCTTT. Translation: CSVEPTGGRAFF.

V and J are TRBV29-1 and TRBJ1-2; D not certain. Germline assignment: CDR1 SQVTM and CDR2 ANQGSEA. CDR3 length: 18 residues. The germline V and J ends were trimmed by 4 bases and 0 bases, with 24 bases remaining between them. Written as DNA, the CDR3 is TGCAGCGTTGGATCGTGGGCACAAGAACACCACACTAACTATGGCTACACCTTC. It encodes CSVGSWAQEHHTNYGYTF.

The chain uses TRBV9 and TRBJ1-2; 10 bases are a match to TRBD1. Germline CDR1 reads SGDLS; CDR2 reads YYNGEE. The CDR3 is 14 residues long. Germline trimming cut 3 bases from V and 5 bases from J; bases unmatched to any gene: 4. The CDR3 loop reads CASSGGTGAYGYTF. The CDR3 region has the DNA TGTGCCAGCAGCGGAGGGACAGGGGCATATGGCTACACCTTC.

The J gene is TRBJ2-5, the V gene TRBV9, with D maybe TRBD1 (6 bases). Germline CDR1 and CDR2: SGDLS and YYNGEE. V lost 4 bases, J lost 4 bases, and 14 bases lay in between. The CDR3 has 14 residues. The chain's CDR3 is CASSLGTLAETQYF. CDR3 DNA sequence: TGTGCCAGCAGCCTAGGGACATTAGCAGAGACCCAGTACTTC.

The V and J genes are TRBV4-1 and TRBJ1-5, with D possibly matching TRBD1 (5 bases). V lost 0 bases, J lost 7 bases, and 16 bases lay in between. CDR3 length equals 16 residues. Germline values: CDR1 MGHRA, CDR2 YSYEKL. In DNA form, the CDR3 reads TGCGCCAGCAGCCAAGATGGTCTGGGGGTAGGGCAGCCCCAGCATTTT. As protein: CASSQDGLGVGQPQHF.

The V gene is TRBV25-1, the J gene TRBJ1-2; tentative D call: TRBD1 (5 bases). This CDR3 has 13 residues. Trimming left V 5 bases short and J 4 bases short, with 11 bases between. Looked up from germline, CDR1 is MGHDK and CDR2 is SYGVNS. The CDR3: CASSTGTVYGYTF. The CDR3 nucleotides are TGTGCCAGCAGTACCGGGACGGTCTATGGCTACACCTTC.

The CDR3 protein is CATSRDFSEAFF. As DNA, the CDR3 is TGTGCCACCAGCAGAGATTTTAGTGAAGCTTTCTTT. The chain recombines TRBV15 with TRBJ1-1; D not certain. This CDR3 region has 12 residues. Trimming left V 0 bases short and J 7 bases short, with 6 bases between. The germline gives CDR1 LNHNV, CDR2 YYDKDF (reference sequence).

The J gene is TRBJ1-1, the V gene TRBV7-2, with D possibly matching TRBD1 (6 bases). The ends were cut back, 0 bases at V and 0 bases at J, with 8 bases in the middle. CDR3 length: 15 residues. Germline CDR1 is SGHTA and CDR2 is FQGNSA. DNA of the CDR3: TGTGCCAGCAGCTTAGCGGGACACATGAACACTGAAGCTTTCTTT. It codes for CASSLAGHMNTEAFF.

This chain uses TRBV29-1 with TRBJ1-2; D is perhaps TRBD1 (6 bases). In germline, CDR1 is SQVTM, CDR2 ANQGSEA. Trimming took 2 bases from V and 0 from J, leaving 19 bases between them. This CDR3 is built from 17 residues. CDR3 protein: CSVERGAMRPSNYGYTF. DNA of the CDR3: TGCAGCGTTGAAAGGGGGGCGATGCGTCCATCTAACTATGGCTACACCTTC.

In this sample, this clone turned up a few times. The chain uses TRBV7-2 and TRBJ1-6; D call uncertain. Per the germline V gene, CDR1 is SGHTA and CDR2 is FQGNSA. With 5 bases removed from V and 7 bases from J, the gap between germline ends came to 12 bases. CDR3 size: 14 residues. CDR3 in DNA: TGTGCCAGCAGCCAAGAGGCAAGAAATTCACCCCTCCACTTT. Translated: CASSQEARNSPLHF.

The chain carries TRBV7-2 and TRBJ1-4, with D tentatively TRBD1 (5 bases). The ends were cut back, 4 bases at V and 8 bases at J, with 14 bases in the middle. Germline-derived CDR1 and CDR2 are SGHTA and FQGNSA. The CDR3 has 14 residues. The CDR3 sequence: CASSSRGRTEKLFF. The CDR3 bases are TGTGCCAGCAGCTCCCGGGGCCGGACCGAAAAACTGTTTTTT.

The V call is TRBV7-3, the J call TRBJ2-3; D call uncertain. Trimming shortened V by 0 bases and J by 8 bases, and 15 bases separated the two germline ends. The CDR3 is 15 residues long. CDR1 and CDR2 (germline): SGHTA, FQGTGA. In DNA, the CDR3 is TGTGCCAGCAGCTTAACTCCCTCTTCCCCGGTTACGCAGTATTTT. It codes for CASSLTPSSPVTQYF. Using reference TRBV7-3 and TRBJ2-3 for the parts outside the CDR3, the full variable domain is GAGVSQTPSNKVTEKGKYVELRCDPISGHTALYWYRQSLGQGPEFLIYFQGTGAADDSGLPNDRFFAVRPEGSVSTLKIQRTERGDSAVYLCASSLTPSSPVTQYFGPGTRLTVL.

This clone occurred a few times. The genes are TRBV2 and TRBJ1-2; 7 nucleotides line up with TRBD1. The CDR3 is 14 residues long. The ends lost 7 bases at V and 7 bases at J; junction bases unmatched: 12. Per the germline V gene, CDR1 is SNHLY and CDR2 is FYNNEI. CDR3 coding DNA: TGTGCCAGCAATAGTGGCAGGGGGTATGGTGGCTACACCTTC. Its translation: CASNSGRGYGGYTF. Full variable domain (rest looked up from reference TRBV2 and TRBJ1-2): EPEVTQTPSHQVTQMGQEVILRCVPISNHLYFYWYRQILGQKVEFLVSFYNNEISEKSEIFDDQFSVERPDGSNFTLKIRSTKLEDSAMYFCASNSGRGYGGYTFGSGTRLTVV.

CDR3 region: CATSRVGRVLSGANVLTF. As DNA, the CDR3 is TGTGCCACCAGCAGAGTTGGCAGGGTACTCTCTGGGGCCAACGTCCTGACTTTC. The V call is TRBV15, the J call TRBJ2-6, with a tentative D call TRBD1 (5 bases). Deletions cut 1 base from V and 0 bases from J, with 13 bases between. This CDR3 has 18 amino acids. Germline CDR1 and CDR2: LNHNV and YYDKDF (reference sequence).

V and J are TRBV29-1 and TRBJ1-1; D not certain. The V end lost 5 bases, the J end lost 1 base, and 11 bases lay between the germline ends. Germline V CDR1 and CDR2: SQVTM, ANQGSEA. The CDR3 loop spans 13 amino acids. The CDR3 DNA follows: TGCAGCGTTATCGACCTCGGGAACACTGAAGCTTTCTTT. It codes for CSVIDLGNTEAFF.

This clone was seen only a few times. This chain links TRBV7-2 with TRBJ1-1; D might be TRBD1 (6 bases). This CDR3 comprises 13 residues. From germline, CDR1 is SGHTA and CDR2 FQGNSA. V was clipped by 5 bases and J by 7 bases, with 14 bases between them. CDR3 sequence: CASSEQQGVEAFF. CDR3 DNA: TGTGCCAGCAGCGAGCAACAGGGAGTTGAAGCTTTCTTT.

The chain couples TRBV6-5 to TRBJ1-2; a weak D match, TRBD1 (5 bases). The V end was cut by 8 bases, the J end by 5 bases, with 15 bases between. CDR1 MNHEY and CDR2 SVGAGI come from the germline V gene. The CDR3 is 13 amino acids. The CDR3 DNA reads as TGTGCCAGCGGTCCCGGGACGGAGTATGGCTACACCTTC. This encodes CASGPGTEYGYTF.

As to this clone: The same CDR3 is also encoded by other DNA sequences in this sample. J is TRBJ2-3 and V is TRBV7-2; D not certain. The CDR3 covers 12 residues. CDR1 SGHTA and CDR2 FQGNSA come from the germline V gene. V was shortened by 5 bases and J by 1 base, with 4 bases between the two germline ends. The CDR3 region has the DNA TGTGCCAGCAGCCCCCGCACAGATACGCAGTATTTT. This codes for CASSPRTDTQYF.

The chain couples TRBV19 to TRBJ1-1; possibly TRBD1 for D (6 bases). V gave up 5 bases and J gave up 1 base, with 11 bases separating them. CDR3 length: 14 amino acids. Germline CDR1 and CDR2: LNHDA and SQIVND (reference sequence). The CDR3 DNA follows: TGTGCCAGTAGTTTACACAGGGAGAACACTGAAGCTTTCTTT. Translated, it gives CASSLHRENTEAFF.

A note on this clone: At one of its ends the junction is not consistent with the germline gene, which may arise from a read error. This sequence joins TRBV28 and TRBJ1-2; unclear D gene. The CDR3 is made up of 12 amino acids. Germline V gene sequence: CDR1 MDHEN, CDR2 SYDVKM. Here the CDR3 DNA reads TGCCTCCAAGGGATAGGGCAAAATGGCTACACCTTC. This translates into CLQGIGQNGYTF.

The CDR3 region has the DNA TGTGCCTGGGGGGGCCTTCGCGGCACAGATACGCAGTATTTT. This translates into CAWGGLRGTDTQYF. The chain links TRBV30 to TRBJ2-3; TRBD1 might be the D (6 bases). CDR1 and CDR2 (germline): GTSNPN, SVGIG (reference sequence). The CDR3 sequence is 14 residues long. Trimming stripped 5 bases from V and 1 base from J, with 13 bases between.